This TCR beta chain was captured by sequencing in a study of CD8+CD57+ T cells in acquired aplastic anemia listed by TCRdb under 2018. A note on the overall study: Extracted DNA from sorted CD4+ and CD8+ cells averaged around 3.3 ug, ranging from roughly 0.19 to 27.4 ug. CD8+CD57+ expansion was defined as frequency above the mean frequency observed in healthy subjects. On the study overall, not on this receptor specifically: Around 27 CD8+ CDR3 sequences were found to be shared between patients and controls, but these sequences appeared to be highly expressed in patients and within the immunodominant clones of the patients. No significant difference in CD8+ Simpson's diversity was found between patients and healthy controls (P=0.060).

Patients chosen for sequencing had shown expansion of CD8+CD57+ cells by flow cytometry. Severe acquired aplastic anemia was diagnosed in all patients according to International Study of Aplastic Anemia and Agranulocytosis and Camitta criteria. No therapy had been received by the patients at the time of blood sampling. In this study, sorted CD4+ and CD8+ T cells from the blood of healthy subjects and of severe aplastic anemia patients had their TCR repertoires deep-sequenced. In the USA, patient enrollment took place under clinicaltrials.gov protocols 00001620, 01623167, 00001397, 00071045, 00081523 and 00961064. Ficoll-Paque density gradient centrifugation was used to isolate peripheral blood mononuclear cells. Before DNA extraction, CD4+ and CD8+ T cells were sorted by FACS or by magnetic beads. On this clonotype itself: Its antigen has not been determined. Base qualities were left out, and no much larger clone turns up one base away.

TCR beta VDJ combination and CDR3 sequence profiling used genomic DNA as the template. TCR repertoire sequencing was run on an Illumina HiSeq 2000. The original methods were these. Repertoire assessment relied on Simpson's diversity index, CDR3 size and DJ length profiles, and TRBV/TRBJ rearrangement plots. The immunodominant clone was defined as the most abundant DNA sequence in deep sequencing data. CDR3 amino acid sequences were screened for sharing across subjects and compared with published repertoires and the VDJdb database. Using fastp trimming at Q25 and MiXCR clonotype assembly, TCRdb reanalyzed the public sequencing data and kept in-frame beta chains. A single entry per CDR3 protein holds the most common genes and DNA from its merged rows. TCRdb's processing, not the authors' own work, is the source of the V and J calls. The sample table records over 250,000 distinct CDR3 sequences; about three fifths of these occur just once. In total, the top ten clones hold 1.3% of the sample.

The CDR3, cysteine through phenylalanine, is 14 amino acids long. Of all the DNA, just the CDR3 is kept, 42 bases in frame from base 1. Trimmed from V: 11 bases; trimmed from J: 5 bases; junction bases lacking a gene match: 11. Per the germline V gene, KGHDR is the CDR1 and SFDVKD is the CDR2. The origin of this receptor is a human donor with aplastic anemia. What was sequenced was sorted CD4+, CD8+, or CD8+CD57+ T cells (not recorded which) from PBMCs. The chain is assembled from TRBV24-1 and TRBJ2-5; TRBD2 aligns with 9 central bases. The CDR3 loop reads CAIGVGTSRETQYF. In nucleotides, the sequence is TGTGCCATCGGGGTGGGGACTAGCCGGGAGACCCAGTACTTC.